This paragraph reports one TCR beta chain. As yet, its antigen is unknown. These data belong to a study of T cell responses to AZD1222 COVID-19 vaccine. Findings of the study overall: Close to half of all spike-specific TCRs reportedly target regions of the variants that are unmutated.

The table came from immunoSEQ multiplex PCR; TCRdb's copy has only in-frame clones and leaves some out. The data hold 100,000 to 120,000 clones, with approximately 90% observed a single time. Sequencing was performed on peripheral blood, taken 28 days after the second AZD1222 dose. The source is an adult who received the AZD1222 COVID-19 vaccine.

The CDR3 bases are TGTGCCAGCAGCTCTAACCGGGACGGAATAAATCAGCCCCAGCATTTT. It yields the protein CASSSNRDGINQPQHF. This sequence joins TRBV7-9 and TRBJ1-5; D is possibly TRBD1 (5 bases). V was clipped by 4 bases and J by 4 bases, with 17 bases between them. The CDR3 sequence is 16 residues long. Germline lookup yields CDR1 SEHNR and CDR2 FQNEAQ (reference sequence).